These T cell receptor beta chains were read from a single sample in a study of OX40 agonist ivuxolimab in advanced cancers. The table came from immunoSEQ multiplex PCR; TCRdb's copy has only in-frame clones and leaves some out. The profile shows about 69,000 clones, 85% to 90% of them singletons. Sample: CD4+ or CD8+ T cells sorted from blood, taken in a trial of the OX40 agonist ivuxolimab. The receptors here all came from an adult with an advanced solid tumor such as melanoma, head and neck, liver or kidney cancer. The CDR3 runs from the conserved cysteine through the conserved F or W. A D gene is named only where the DNA matches it firmly. Not every row has a clone size; where given, it reads once, few, many or a size class.

clone_size	v_call	d_call	cdr3_length	j_call	cdr3_aa	cdr3_nt
.	TRBV5-1	.	14	TRBJ1-5	CASSPGLSNQPQHF	TGCGCCAGCAGCCCCGGACTTAGCAATCAGCCCCAGCATTTT
.	TRBV5-5	.	16	TRBJ2-2	CASSPRWGPNTGELFF	TGTGCCAGCAGCCCACGATGGGGACCGAACACCGGGGAGCTGTTTTTT
.	TRBV11-3	TRBD2	16	TRBJ2-3	CASSPGLAGITDTQYF	TGTGCCAGCAGCCCCGGACTAGCGGGGATCACAGATACGCAGTATTTT
few	TRBV27	TRBD2	16	TRBJ2-1	CASSPWGGRARNEQFF	TGTGCCAGCAGTCCCTGGGGCGGGAGGGCCCGAAATGAGCAGTTCTTC
.	TRBV6-1	.	15	TRBJ1-5	CASSAPTGSNQPQHF	TGTGCCAGCAGCGCACCGACAGGTAGCAATCAGCCCCAGCATTTT
.	TRBV28	.	16	TRBJ2-6	CASSASTVSGANVLTF	TGTGCCAGCAGTGCCAGTACTGTGTCTGGGGCCAACGTCCTGACTTTC
.	TRBV10-3	.	13	TRBJ2-7	CAISESNSGEQYF	TGTGCCATCAGTGAGTCTAATAGCGGCGAGCAGTACTTC
.	TRBV18	TRBD2	16	TRBJ2-7	CASSPTSGNTRYEQYF	TGTGCCAGCTCACCGACTAGCGGGAACACCAGGTACGAGCAGTACTTC
.	TRBV14	TRBD2	16	TRBJ2-2	CASSLLAGGFTGELFF	TGTGCCAGCAGCTTACTAGCGGGAGGTTTTACCGGGGAGCTGTTTTTT
.	TRBV20-1	.	11	TRBJ1-2	CSATQGYGYTF	TGCAGTGCTACACAGGGATATGGCTACACCTTC
.	TRBV19	.	14	TRBJ1-5	CASSIGGDNQPQHF	TGTGCCAGTAGTATAGGGGGGGACAATCAGCCCCAGCATTTT
.	TRBV4-3	TRBD1	17	TRBJ1-2	CASSQGTGRPSNYGYTF	TGCGCCAGCAGCCAAGGGACAGGGAGGCCCTCCAACTATGGCTACACCTTC
.	TRBV15	.	15	TRBJ2-1	CATSRGQAGYNEQFF	TGTGCCACCAGCAGAGGGCAAGCGGGCTACAATGAGCAGTTCTTC
once	TRBV28	.	14	TRBJ2-3	CASAPGGSTDTQYF	TGTGCCAGTGCCCCCGGCGGAAGCACAGATACGCAGTATTTT
.	TRBV11-2	.	14	TRBJ1-2	CASSRNTGNYGYTF	TGTGCCAGCAGCCGAAACACAGGGAACTATGGCTACACCTTC
.	TRBV6-6	.	14	TRBJ2-2	CASGTRGATGELFF	TGTGCCAGCGGCACGAGGGGCGCGACCGGGGAGCTGTTTTTT
.	TRBV4-1	TRBD2	16	TRBJ2-1	CASSQDPSGRLNEQFF	TGCGCCAGCAGCCAAGATCCTAGCGGGAGACTCAATGAGCAGTTCTTC
.	TRBV4-1	TRBD1	19	TRBJ2-3	CASSRYPGRLQGHTDTQYF	TGCGCCAGCAGCCGATACCCCGGCAGATTACAGGGGCATACAGATACGCAGTATTTT
.	TRBV6-1	.	13	TRBJ1-1	CASSENFNTEAFF	TGTGCCAGCAGTGAGAACTTCAACACTGAAGCTTTCTTT
.	TRBV18	.	13	TRBJ2-7	CASSPMTEIEQYF	TGTGCCAGCTCACCGATGACGGAGATCGAGCAGTACTTC
.	TRBV10-3	TRBD1	16	TRBJ2-7	CAINGESGTGSGEQYF	TGTGCCATAAATGGGGAGTCCGGGACAGGGTCGGGCGAGCAGTACTTC
.	TRBV2	.	13	TRBJ2-3	CASNHRDADTQYF	TGTGCCAGCAACCACAGGGATGCAGATACGCAGTATTTT
.	TRBV21-1	.	16	TRBJ2-2	CASSKEPPPNTGELFF	TGTGCCAGCAGCAAAGAACCTCCTCCGAACACCGGGGAGCTGTTTTTT
.	TRBV28	.	14	TRBJ2-5	CASSSPSQGETQYF	TGTGCCAGCAGTTCACCTTCGCAGGGGGAGACCCAGTACTTC
.	TRBV21-1	.	20	TRBJ2-4	CASTPTTSGNTPVAKNIQYF	TGTGCCAGCACCCCCACGACTAGCGGGAATACTCCTGTAGCCAAAAACATTCAGTACTTC
.	TRBV11-3	TRBD1	15	TRBJ2-7	CASSFRDRTFYEQYF	TGTGCCAGCAGCTTCCGGGACAGAACCTTCTACGAGCAGTACTTC
.	TRBV9	TRBD2	16	TRBJ2-7	CASSAGPASGTHEQYF	TGTGCCAGCAGCGCCGGACCCGCTAGCGGGACCCACGAGCAGTACTTC
.	TRBV28	TRBD2	16	TRBJ2-7	CASSFALAGGPREQYF	TGTGCCAGCAGTTTCGCACTAGCGGGAGGGCCTAGGGAGCAGTACTTC
.	TRBV2	.	12	TRBJ2-3	CASSENSYTQYF	TGTGCCAGCAGCGAGAATAGCTATACGCAGTATTTT
few	TRBV30	.	13	TRBJ1-1	CASGRLRNTEAFF	TGTGCCTCCGGACGCCTCAGGAACACTGAAGCTTTCTTT
.	TRBV5-5	TRBD2	14	TRBJ2-5	CASSLAGGTATQYF	TGTGCCAGCAGCTTGGCGGGAGGGACGGCGACCCAGTACTTC
.	TRBV4-3	.	16	TRBJ1-2	CASSQALQGGGYGYTF	TGCGCCAGCAGCCAAGCCCTGCAGGGTGGGGGATATGGCTACACCTTC
.	TRBV27	.	13	TRBJ2-7	CASSKTGRYEQYF	TGTGCCAGCAGCAAGACAGGGAGGTACGAGCAGTACTTC
.	TRBV7-2	TRBD2	13	TRBJ2-1	CASSTTSGLEQFF	TGTGCCAGCAGCACTACTAGCGGGCTTGAGCAGTTCTTC
.	TRBV6-5	.	12	TRBJ1-1	CASGKGDTEAFF	TGTGCCAGCGGGAAGGGGGACACTGAAGCTTTCTTT
.	TRBV6-6	TRBD2	13	TRBJ2-3	CASSRGGLDTQYF	TGTGCCAGCAGCCGGGGGGGGTTAGATACGCAGTATTTT
.	TRBV2	TRBD2	15	TRBJ2-7	CASRTWTSGSYEQYF	TGTGCCAGCAGGACCTGGACTAGCGGGAGTTACGAGCAGTACTTC
.	TRBV7-3	.	14	TRBJ1-1	CASSLVAGNTEAFF	TGTGCCAGCAGCTTAGTGGCCGGGAACACTGAAGCTTTCTTT
.	TRBV7-9	TRBD1	15	TRBJ2-5	CASSPDRGYQETQYF	TGTGCCAGCAGCCCGGACAGGGGCTACCAAGAGACCCAGTACTTC
.	TRBV7-9	TRBD1	15	TRBJ1-5	CASSQGGAKNQPQHF	TGTGCCAGCAGCCAGGGGGGGGCGAAAAACCAGCCCCAGCATTTT
.	TRBV29-1	.	12	TRBJ1-5	CSVGGRGQPQHF	TGCAGCGTTGGAGGGAGGGGTCAGCCCCAGCATTTT
.	TRBV10-1	TRBD2	13	TRBJ2-7	CASLWREKYEQYF	TGCGCCAGTTTGTGGCGGGAGAAGTACGAGCAGTACTTC
.	TRBV5-3	.	17	TRBJ2-2	CARSLIGWAVGTGELFF	TGTGCCAGAAGCTTGATTGGGTGGGCCGTTGGGACCGGGGAGCTGTTTTTT
.	TRBV10-1	.	14	TRBJ2-7	CASSESRSASRQYF	TGCGCCAGCAGTGAGTCGAGGTCAGCCAGCAGGCAGTACTTC
.	TRBV18	.	13	TRBJ2-5	CASSPGKEETQYF	TGTGCCAGCTCACCAGGCAAGGAAGAGACCCAGTACTTC
.	TRBV28	.	12	TRBJ2-3	CASRISSDTQYF	TGTGCCAGCAGGATAAGTTCAGATACGCAGTATTTT
.	TRBV7-9	.	14	TRBJ2-1	CASSSGRQYNEQFF	TGTGCCAGCAGCTCAGGGAGGCAGTACAATGAGCAGTTCTTC